These 26 T cell receptor beta chains were all obtained from the same sample, sequenced in a study of blood T cell repertoires in COVID-19. Using immunoSEQ multiplex PCR, the repertoire was profiled, and TCRdb retains in-frame clones only, with some absent. The sample holds roughly 330,000 clones; more than 70% are singletons and the top ten take 6.4%. Sequenced input: peripheral blood. Receptor source: a man aged 18 to 29 who had recovered from COVID-19.

This clone was picked up a small number of times. The J gene is TRBJ2-7, the V gene TRBV13; weak D call: TRBD2 (5 bases). Germline V gene sequence: CDR1 PRHDT, CDR2 FYEKMQ (reference sequence). Deletions cut 5 bases from V and 5 bases from J, with 16 bases between. CDR3 length equals 14 residues. This CDR3 is CASSTRVRGNEQYF. The DNA for the CDR3 is TGTGCCAGCAGCACCCGAGTACGGGGAAACGAGCAGTACTTC.

The V and J genes are TRBV3-1 (or the pseudogene TRBV3-2) and TRBJ2-7, with D unresolved. Germline V gene lookup returns CDR1 LGHDT and CDR2 YNNKEL (reference sequence). CDR3 length: 12 amino acids. V was clipped by 4 bases and J by 0 bases, with 4 bases between them. The CDR3 reads CASSPSSYEQYF. In nucleotides, the CDR3 is TGTGCCAGCAGCCCCAGCTCCTACGAGCAGTACTTC.

The chain couples TRBV6-2 or TRBV6-3 to TRBJ2-1, with TRBD2 as a possible D gene (7 bases). Trimming pared 2 bases from V and 4 bases from J, leaving 12 bases between. Germline-derived CDR1 and CDR2 are MNHEY and SVGEGT. The CDR3 runs 15 residues. The CDR3 DNA reads as TGTGCCAGCAGTTACCGGGGGGCAAAATACAATGAGCAGTTCTTC. Its protein product is CASSYRGAKYNEQFF.

This clone appeared a single time. The chain carries TRBV11-2 and TRBJ2-1; TRBD2 matches 9 bases. CDR1 is SGHAT and CDR2 is FQNNGV in the germline V gene. This CDR3 region has 15 residues. V trimming: 2 bases; J trimming: 8 bases; junction bases outside the gene matches: 7. CDR3 nucleotide sequence: TGTGCCAGCAGCTTATGGGTAGCGGGAGTGGATGAGCAGTTCTTC. This encodes CASSLWVAGVDEQFF.

The V gene is TRBV5-1, the J gene TRBJ2-2; 8 bases fit TRBD2. Unmatched junction bases numbered 14, after V lost 2 bases and J lost 8 bases. CDR1 SGHRS and CDR2 YFSETQ come from the germline V gene. There are 17 residues in the CDR3. DNA for the CDR3: TGCGCCAGCAGCTTCCCCCGGGAGGGCCAGAAAGGGGGGGAGCTGTTTTTT. The encoded protein is CASSFPREGQKGGELFF.

The chain recombines TRBV29-1 with TRBJ2-1; D unresolved. This CDR3 comprises 12 residues. CDR1 SQVTM and CDR2 ANQGSEA come from the germline V gene. Trimming cost V 3 bases and J 4 bases, with 7 bases left between them. The CDR3 spells CSVDLRYNEQFF. The CDR3, as DNA: TGCAGCGTTGACCTACGGTACAATGAGCAGTTCTTC.

This clone was recorded a few times. The gene calls are TRBV27 and TRBJ1-2, with a weak D call TRBD1 (5 bases). Trimming took 9 bases from V and 5 from J, leaving 7 bases between them. The CDR3 has 10 residues. The germline V gene has CDR1 MNHEY and CDR2 SMNVEV (reference sequence). The CDR3 protein is CASRGYGYTF. The CDR3 DNA reads as TGTGCCAGTCGGGGGTATGGCTACACCTTC.

This clone showed up just once. The chain uses TRBV5-6 and TRBJ1-2; TRBD1 might be the D (5 bases). The CDR3 runs to 13 residues. V gave up 5 bases and J gave up 4 bases, with 12 bases separating them. Germline CDR1 and CDR2: SGHDT and YYEEEE. This chain's CDR3 is CASSQDTFYGYTF. The DNA for the CDR3 is TGTGCCAGCAGTCAGGACACCTTCTATGGCTACACCTTC.

The table lists this clone with a count of one. The chain couples TRBV28 to TRBJ2-7, with 8 bases fitting TRBD2. The germline gives CDR1 MDHEN, CDR2 SYDVKM. This CDR3 comprises 14 residues. The J segment lost 7 bases and the V segment lost 3 bases, leaving 8 bases of the junction unmatched. In DNA form, the CDR3 reads TGTGCCAGCAGTTTCGGGCTAGCGGGCGGGGAGCAGTACTTC. This gives the protein CASSFGLAGGEQYF.

The chain joins TRBV7-2 to TRBJ1-5; no clear D. This CDR3 has 12 amino acids. Trimming stripped 4 bases from V and 4 bases from J, with 5 bases between. The germline V gene has CDR1 SGHTA and CDR2 FQGNSA. The CDR3 DNA sequence: TGTGCCAGCAGCTCAGTAAATCAGCCCCAGCATTTT. This gives the protein CASSSVNQPQHF.

The chain combines TRBV30 with TRBJ1-4, with 7 bases matching TRBD1. In germline, CDR1 is GTSNPN, CDR2 SVGIG (reference sequence). The CDR3 has 13 amino acids. Germline trimming cut 1 base from V and 7 bases from J; bases unmatched to any gene: 3. The CDR3 DNA reads as TGTGCCTGGAGTGGACAGGGCGGTGAAAAACTGTTTTTT. This codes for CAWSGQGGEKLFF.

The chain recombines TRBV7-2 with TRBJ1-1, with no clear D. The CDR3 contains 14 residues. Per the germline V gene, CDR1 is SGHTA and CDR2 is FQGNSA. Trimming removed 0 bases at V and 4 bases at J, with 9 bases between. Here the CDR3 reads CASSLAPTSTEAFF. CDR3 nucleotide sequence: TGTGCCAGCAGCTTAGCCCCGACATCCACTGAAGCTTTCTTT. The whole variable domain, filled in from reference TRBV7-2 and TRBJ1-1, reads GAGVSQSPSNKVTEKGKDVELRCDPISGHTALYWYRQSLGQGLEFLIYFQGNSAPDKSGLPSDRFSAERTGGSVSTLTIQRTQQEDSAVYLCASSLAPTSTEAFFGQGTRLTVV.

This clone was observed a single time. The V gene is TRBV29-1, the J gene TRBJ2-7; D may be TRBD1 (5 bases). The CDR3 extends over 12 amino acids. CDR1 and CDR2 (germline): SQVTM, ANQGSEA. Between the trimmed V and J ends, which lost 4 bases and 1 base, there was a span of 8 bases. The CDR3 loop reads CSVVGQSYEQYF. The DNA for the CDR3 is TGCAGCGTTGTGGGGCAATCCTACGAGCAGTACTTC.

The chain uses TRBV6-1 and TRBJ2-1; tentatively, D is TRBD2 (7 bases). Trimming took 2 bases from V and 5 from J, leaving 13 bases between them. The germline V gene encodes CDR1 MNHNS and CDR2 SASEGT. This CDR3 has 15 residues. Here the CDR3 reads CASSESGRGDNEQFF. The DNA of the CDR3 is TGTGCCAGCAGTGAATCTGGGAGGGGGGACAATGAGCAGTTCTTC.

The gene calls are TRBV11-2 and TRBJ1-2, with 8 bases aligning to TRBD1. Per the germline V gene, CDR1 is SGHAT and CDR2 is FQNNGV. With V trimmed by 3 bases and J by 0 bases, 3 bases remained unmatched. The CDR3 is 15 residues long. The chain's CDR3 is CASSFDRGSNYGYTF. The CDR3 DNA sequence: TGTGCCAGCAGCTTCGACAGGGGATCTAACTATGGCTACACCTTC.

This clone was seen a single time. The chain joins TRBV20-1 to TRBJ2-7; D unresolved. This CDR3 is built from 11 residues. The V gene's germline CDR1 is DFQATT and CDR2 SNEGSKA (reference sequence). The V end lost 1 base, the J end lost 3 bases, and 4 bases lay between the germline ends. This chain's CDR3 is CSARVRYEQYF. As DNA, the CDR3 is TGCAGTGCTAGAGTTCGCTACGAGCAGTACTTC.

This sequence joins TRBV12-5 and TRBJ1-1; the D is unclear. The V gene lost 3 bases and the J gene lost 3 bases, with 8 bases spanning the gap. The V gene's germline CDR1 is LGHNT and CDR2 FRNRAP. The CDR3 totals 13 residues. CDR3 amino acids: CASGLELDTEAFF. Written as DNA, the CDR3 is TGTGCTAGTGGTTTAGAGCTTGACACTGAAGCTTTCTTT.

The rearrangement joins TRBV7-9 to TRBJ2-3; 9 bases are shared with TRBD1. The CDR3 runs to 15 residues. Germline-derived CDR1 and CDR2 are SEHNR and FQNEAQ (reference sequence). V was pared by 5 bases and J by 5 bases, with 8 bases of the junction left unmatched. This CDR3 reads CASSEQGARLDTQYF. The DNA of the CDR3 is TGTGCCAGCAGCGAACAGGGGGCTAGGTTAGATACGCAGTATTTT.

The genes are TRBV5-1 and TRBJ1-4, with TRBD1 matching 7 bases. Germline V gene data show CDR1 as SGHRS and CDR2 as YFSETQ. This CDR3 contains 15 residues. With 4 bases clipped from V and 8 bases from J, the junction kept 11 bases outside the gene matches. CDR3 in DNA: TGCGCCAGCAGCCCCCCCGGACAGGAAGGGGAAAAACTGTTTTTT. This translates into CASSPPGQEGEKLFF.

V is TRBV4-1 and J is TRBJ2-7, with D possibly TRBD2 on 8 matching bases. Between the trimmed V and J ends, which lost 0 bases and 7 bases, there was a span of 31 bases. The CDR3 sequence is 20 residues long. Germline V lookup: CDR1 MGHRA, CDR2 YSYEKL. The CDR3 coding sequence is TGCGCCAGCAGCCAAGATAGTCGGGAGGGGGCCGGGCCGCCACCGGGGGAGCAGTACTTC. Translation: CASSQDSREGAGPPPGEQYF.

The chain joins TRBV14 to TRBJ1-6; maybe TRBD1 (5 bases). V was trimmed by 2 bases and J by 9 bases, leaving 14 bases between them. This CDR3 has 15 amino acids. Germline CDR1 SGHDN, CDR2 FVKESK. Here the CDR3 DNA reads TGTGCCAGCAGCCAATCGTCCGGGGGGGGTTCACCCCTCCACTTT. This sequence encodes CASSQSSGGGSPLHF.

The chain carries TRBV9 and TRBJ2-1, with D possibly TRBD2 on 6 matching bases. This CDR3 is 11 amino acids long. Germline V gene sequence: CDR1 SGDLS, CDR2 YYNGEE. Trimming took 2 bases from V and 12 from J, leaving 9 bases between them. This CDR3 reads CASSVSGPQFF. CDR3 sequence (DNA): TGTGCCAGCAGCGTTAGCGGCCCGCAGTTCTTC.

This chain joins TRBV6-5 and TRBJ2-1; D is perhaps TRBD2 (6 bases). This CDR3 is 13 amino acids long. The V and J ends lost 6 bases and 3 bases respectively, with 9 bases between them. Germline V gives CDR1 MNHEY, CDR2 SVGAGI. The CDR3 coding sequence is TGTGCCAGCAGGGGGGGTAGCTACAATGAGCAGTTCTTC. Translated: CASRGGSYNEQFF.

This chain connects TRBV3-1 (or the pseudogene TRBV3-2) to TRBJ2-6; D unresolved. Germline CDR1 is LGHDT and CDR2 is YNNKEL (reference sequence). Trimming took off 4 bases at V and 0 bases at J, with 4 bases between the two ends. The CDR3 covers 14 residues. The CDR3 DNA follows: TGTGCCAGCAGCCTGGCCTCTGGGGCCAACGTCCTGACTTTC. It encodes CASSLASGANVLTF.

V usage is TRBV10-3 and J usage is TRBJ1-6; D is unclear. The ends were cut back, 0 bases at V and 10 bases at J, with 10 bases in the middle. CDR3 size: 14 residues. CDR1 and CDR2 from the germline V gene are ENHRY and SYGVKD. The CDR3 sequence is CAISESGFGSPLHF. In DNA, the CDR3 is TGTGCCATCAGTGAGTCAGGTTTCGGGTCACCCCTCCACTTT.

The chain recombines TRBV2 with TRBJ2-7, with D maybe TRBD2 (7 bases). Germline V gene lookup returns CDR1 SNHLY and CDR2 FYNNEI. Trimming left V 4 bases short and J 2 bases short, with 15 bases between. This CDR3 comprises 15 residues. In DNA form, the CDR3 reads TGTGCCAGCAGTGGGGCAATAGGGGGGGCCTACGAGCAGTACTTC. Its protein is CASSGAIGGAYEQYF.